The 31 T cell receptor beta chains presented below share a single source sample, sequenced in a study of cytomegalovirus exposure and HLA in healthy donors (dated by TCRdb to 2015 to 2018). The library relied on the immunoSEQ multiplex PCR assay. A mixture of 60 forward primers for TCR Vbeta segments and 13 reverse primers for TCR Jbeta segments was used in the multiplex PCR. TCRdb mirrors the immuneACCESS table, restricted to in-frame sequences. Some clones are absent from its copies; in checked studies, under half trace to an unresolved V gene, and the reason for the others is unknown. This sample comprises 95,000 to 150,000 clones, 50% to 75% of them detected only once. Under 9.5% of the sample comes from the top ten. Source material: PBMCs. These receptors came from a middle-aged woman in good health and CMV-seropositive.

The chain carries TRBV19 and TRBJ2-7, with D perhaps TRBD2 (5 bases). V lost 8 bases to trimming and J lost 1 base, with 12 bases between them. CDR3 length equals 13 residues. Germline CDR1 and CDR2: LNHDA and SQIVND (reference sequence). The CDR3 DNA sequence: TGTGCCAGTTCCTCGGGATCATCCTACGAGCAGTACTTC. Amino acid sequence: CASSSGSSYEQYF.

The V and J genes are TRBV2 and TRBJ2-3; the D is unclear. The CDR3 runs to 14 residues. Germline values: CDR1 SNHLY, CDR2 FYNNEI. V lost 3 bases to trimming and J lost 2 bases, with 9 bases between them. The CDR3: CASSELILTDTQYF. CDR3 in DNA: TGTGCCAGCAGTGAGCTAATCCTCACAGATACGCAGTATTTT.

This clone was detected only a few times. The chain has TRBV19 and TRBJ1-5, with TRBD1 matching 7 bases. The CDR3 length is 14 residues. Unmatched junction bases numbered 3, after V lost 3 bases and J lost 4 bases. The germline CDR1 and CDR2 sequences are LNHDA and SQIVND (reference sequence). DNA of the CDR3: TGTGCCAGTAGTATCTGGGACAGTAATCAGCCCCAGCATTTT. Residues: CASSIWDSNQPQHF.

This chain joins TRBV7-9 and TRBJ1-2, with D hard to call. CDR3 length: 13 residues. The germline gives CDR1 SEHNR, CDR2 FQNEAQ (reference sequence). V lost 4 bases, J lost 8 bases, and 14 bases lay in between. In nucleotides, the CDR3 is TGTGCCAGCAGCTCCTCCCCATGGCAGGGCTACACCTTC. It specifies CASSSSPWQGYTF.

This clone was observed a handful of times. The chain links TRBV7-8 to TRBJ2-5; 12 nucleotides line up with TRBD2. Per the germline V gene, CDR1 is SGHVS and CDR2 is FQNEAQ. The CDR3 has 17 residues. V shed 1 base and J 1 base; nucleotides not matched to a gene: 4. The CDR3 sequence: CASSLDGLAGIQETQYF. The CDR3 nucleotides read TGTGCCAGCAGCTTAGATGGACTAGCGGGGATCCAAGAGACCCAGTACTTC.

The chain carries TRBV2 and TRBJ2-1; TRBD2 aligns across 12 bases. Germline values: CDR1 SNHLY, CDR2 FYNNEI. The CDR3 runs to 18 residues. J lost 4 bases, V lost 2 bases, and 9 bases had no gene match. The CDR3 spells CASSESLAGGPGYNEQFF. In DNA, the CDR3 is TGTGCCAGCAGTGAATCGCTAGCGGGAGGGCCAGGATACAATGAGCAGTTCTTC. Together with reference TRBV2 and TRBJ2-1, the CDR3 gives the full variable domain: EPEVTQTPSHQVTQMGQEVILRCVPISNHLYFYWYRQILGQKVEFLVSFYNNEISEKSEIFDDQFSVERPDGSNFTLKIRSTKLEDSAMYFCASSESLAGGPGYNEQFFGPGTRLTVL.

The V call is TRBV7-9, the J call TRBJ1-2; possible D gene TRBD1, 6 bases. CDR1 and CDR2 (germline): SEHNR, FQNEAQ (reference sequence). The CDR3 is 15 residues long. Between the trimmed V and J ends, which lost 4 bases and 6 bases, there was a span of 18 bases. The CDR3 here is CASSSEYGTRDGYTF. The CDR3 DNA is TGTGCCAGCAGCTCAGAGTATGGGACAAGGGATGGCTACACCTTC.

The chain couples TRBV2 to TRBJ2-6, with 8 bases identical to TRBD1. The germline V gene encodes CDR1 SNHLY and CDR2 FYNNEI. This CDR3 comprises 18 residues. Trimming at V came to 4 bases and at J to 1 base, leaving 9 bases not matched to a gene. The CDR3 spells CASSASGTGSSGANVLTF. DNA of the CDR3: TGTGCCAGCAGTGCCTCCGGGACAGGCTCTTCTGGGGCCAACGTCCTGACTTTC.

The V call is TRBV18, the J call TRBJ1-3; 8 positions match TRBD1. The germline gives CDR1 KGHSH, CDR2 LQKENI. The CDR3 covers 15 residues. J gave up 2 bases and V 3 bases, and 3 bases lay outside the gene matches. The CDR3 DNA reads as TGTGCCAGCTCACCGGGACAGGCGGCTGGAAACACCATATATTTT. As protein: CASSPGQAAGNTIYF.

The chain uses TRBV7-9 and TRBJ2-1; 9 bases map to TRBD1. Germline V gives CDR1 SEHNR, CDR2 FQNEAQ (reference sequence). The V segment lost 1 base and the J segment 5 bases; nucleotides outside the gene matches: 0. The length of the CDR3 is 14 residues. In DNA, the CDR3 is TGTGCCAGCAGCTTAGGGACAGGGGACAATGAGCAGTTCTTC. This sequence encodes CASSLGTGDNEQFF.

The rearrangement links TRBV5-1 to TRBJ2-1, with D possibly matching TRBD2 (6 bases). V was pared by 0 bases and J by 8 bases, with 18 bases between. CDR3 length equals 16 residues. CDR1 and CDR2 from the germline V gene are SGHRS and YFSETQ. CDR3 DNA: TGCGCCAGCAGCTTGGACGCGGGAAGGGGAAGCGATGAGCAGTTCTTC. It yields the protein CASSLDAGRGSDEQFF.

For this clone: No DNA is shown, since the ends of the CDR3 on it are uncertain; the CDR3 is the one TCRdb lists. CDR3 amino acids: CASSDVGQGSKGYPF. V usage is TRBV2 and J usage is TRBJ1-2; the D call TRBD1 from the table was never checked on the DNA. Including both end residues, the CDR3 is 15 amino acids long. Germline V gene sequence: CDR1 SNHLY, CDR2 FYNNEI.

The chain recombines TRBV6-5 with TRBJ2-2; D ambiguous. The germline gives CDR1 MNHEY, CDR2 SVGAGI. The CDR3 sequence is 15 residues long. Trimming stripped 0 bases from V and 1 base from J, with 6 bases between. CDR3 DNA sequence: TGTGCCAGCAGTTACTCCTCGGGGAACACCGGGGAGCTGTTTTTT. It is translated as CASSYSSGNTGELFF.

The chain couples TRBV7-9 to TRBJ1-1, with a possible D match to TRBD1 (5 bases). The germline V gene encodes CDR1 SEHNR and CDR2 FQNEAQ (reference sequence). This CDR3 contains 16 residues. Deletions cut 5 bases from V and 0 bases from J, with 16 bases between. CDR3 bases: TGTGCCAGCAGCCCCGCAGGGCAGCTCATGAACACTGAAGCTTTCTTT. It codes for CASSPAGQLMNTEAFF.

This chain connects TRBV5-1 to TRBJ1-1, with a possible D match to TRBD1 (6 bases). This CDR3 has 13 residues. Germline lookup yields CDR1 SGHRS and CDR2 YFSETQ. The ends were cut back, 5 bases at V and 4 bases at J, with 12 bases in the middle. The CDR3 nucleotides are TGCGCCAGCAGGCCAGGGGAGACCACTGAAGCTTTCTTT. It encodes CASRPGETTEAFF.

This chain joins TRBV6-1 and TRBJ1-1; D gene uncertain. The CDR3 spans 15 residues. V lost 5 bases to trimming and J lost 1 base, with 14 bases between them. Germline CDR1 is MNHNS and CDR2 is SASEGT. The CDR3 nucleotides read TGTGCCAGCAGTTCCTTGTCCACGGGGAACACTGAAGCTTTCTTT. Residues: CASSSLSTGNTEAFF.

V and J are TRBV28 and TRBJ2-7, with 10 positions matching TRBD1. Unmatched junction bases numbered 6, after V lost 6 bases and J lost 4 bases. The CDR3 sequence is 14 residues long. CDR1 and CDR2 from the germline V gene are MDHEN and SYDVKM. The CDR3 nucleotides read TGTGCCAGCAGCCGGACAGGGGGTTTGTACGAGCAGTACTTC. This sequence encodes CASSRTGGLYEQYF.

The J gene is TRBJ1-3, the V gene TRBV19, with 8 bases fitting TRBD1. In germline, CDR1 is LNHDA, CDR2 SQIVND (reference sequence). The CDR3 consists of 17 residues. V shed 7 bases, J shed 5 bases, and the junction held 16 bases outside the gene matches. The CDR3 DNA is TGTGCCAGTACTCCGATTGCTGGGACAGGCCCGCGAAACACCATATATTTT. It encodes CASTPIAGTGPRNTIYF.

The chain is built from TRBV27 and TRBJ2-7, with a possible D match to TRBD1 (5 bases). Per germline, CDR1 MNHEY and CDR2 SMNVEV (reference sequence). V was cut by 2 bases and J by 2 bases, with 13 bases left in between. The CDR3 runs to 15 residues. Here the CDR3 DNA reads TGTGCCAGCAGTTTACAGGCCGACAGACCCTACGAGCAGTACTTC. This gives the protein CASSLQADRPYEQYF.

This clone came up a few times. The chain couples TRBV6-1 to TRBJ2-5; tentative D call: TRBD1 (6 bases). CDR1 MNHNS and CDR2 SASEGT come from the germline V gene. The V and J ends lost 6 bases and 5 bases respectively, with 13 bases between them. The CDR3 runs to 13 residues. The CDR3 DNA is TGTGCCAGCAGGATCGCAGGGGTGGAGACCCAGTACTTC. This sequence encodes CASRIAGVETQYF.

This chain joins TRBV19 and TRBJ2-2; 7 bases are shared with TRBD1. The CDR3 has 15 residues. Germline V lookup: CDR1 LNHDA, CDR2 SQIVND (reference sequence). V was clipped by 10 bases and J by 0 bases; unmatched bases: 8. The CDR3 nucleotides read TGTGCCACCCATAGGGACAGAGCGAACACCGGGGAGCTGTTTTTT. This codes for CATHRDRANTGELFF.

The CDR3 loop is CASSLVQGSTDTQYF. In DNA, the CDR3 is TGTGCCAGCAGCTTGGTGCAGGGTAGCACAGATACGCAGTATTTT. The chain has TRBV5-6 and TRBJ2-3; perhaps TRBD1 as D (5 bases). Between the trimmed V and J ends, which lost 0 bases and 0 bases, there was a span of 8 bases. CDR1 is SGHDT and CDR2 is YYEEEE in the germline V gene. This CDR3 has 15 amino acids.

The rearrangement uses TRBV5-5 and TRBJ2-3, with TRBD1 matching over 10 bases. This CDR3 is 16 amino acids long. V trimming: 4 bases; J trimming: 4 bases; junction bases outside the gene matches: 9. Germline V gene data show CDR1 as SGHKS and CDR2 as YYEKEE (reference sequence). The CDR3 loop reads CASSARQGANSDTQYF. CDR3 nucleotides: TGTGCCAGCAGCGCAAGACAGGGGGCCAATTCAGATACGCAGTATTTT.

In its sample, this clone was seen a few times. The chain carries TRBV9 and TRBJ1-6; 7 bases match TRBD1. Germline loops: CDR1 SGDLS, CDR2 YYNGEE. The CDR3 consists of 15 residues. The V gene end was trimmed by 3 bases and the J gene end by 7 bases; junction bases not matched to a gene: 7. CDR3 region: CASSAMTGSNSPLHF. CDR3 DNA: TGTGCCAGCAGCGCCATGACAGGGTCGAATTCACCCCTCCACTTT.

J is TRBJ1-2 and V is TRBV2, with D possibly matching TRBD1 (5 bases). The length of the CDR3 is 14 residues. Germline V gene sequence: CDR1 SNHLY, CDR2 FYNNEI. Between the trimmed V and J ends, which lost 4 bases and 5 bases, there was a span of 14 bases. The CDR3 DNA reads TGTGCCAGCAGTGGGCAGGGTCGAGAGTATGGCTACACCTTC. This codes for CASSGQGREYGYTF.

The chain links TRBV28 to TRBJ2-3; D is unresolved. Looked up from germline, CDR1 is MDHEN and CDR2 is SYDVKM. V was trimmed by 6 bases and J by 1 base, leaving 17 bases between them. CDR3 length: 16 residues. The CDR3 coding sequence is TGTGCCAGCAGCTTCTCAATTGGGCAGCGCACAGATACGCAGTATTTT. Translating it yields CASSFSIGQRTDTQYF.

This chain links TRBV5-4 with TRBJ2-1; TRBD2 agrees at 9 bases. Germline-derived CDR1 and CDR2 are SGHNT and YYREEE (reference sequence). The CDR3 spans 16 residues. The J segment lost 7 bases and the V segment lost 4 bases, leaving 12 bases of the junction unmatched. DNA for the CDR3: TGTGCCAGCAGCCCCTCGTGGGTTAGCGGGAGAAATGAGCAGTTCTTC. It specifies CASSPSWVSGRNEQFF.

With respect to this clone: Other DNA sequences within the sample encode an identical CDR3. The chain uses TRBV29-1 and TRBJ1-1; the match to TRBD1 covers 9 bases. The J segment lost 5 bases and the V segment lost 6 bases, leaving 7 bases of the junction unmatched. CDR1 is SQVTM and CDR2 is ANQGSEA in the germline V gene. This CDR3 region has 13 residues. The DNA of the CDR3 is TGCAGCGTCGACACGACAGGGGGAACTGAAGCTTTCTTT. Translation: CSVDTTGGTEAFF.

V is TRBV5-1 and J is TRBJ1-2; TRBD1 matches 8 bases. The germline CDR1 and CDR2 sequences are SGHRS and YFSETQ. V trimming: 4 bases; J trimming: 4 bases; junction bases outside the gene matches: 6. The CDR3 consists of 14 residues. As DNA, the CDR3 is TGCGCCAGCAGCCCGACAGGGGAGAGCTATGGCTACACCTTC. Its translation is CASSPTGESYGYTF.

The V gene is TRBV29-1, the J gene TRBJ1-2; tentative D call: TRBD1 (5 bases). V lost 3 bases to trimming and J lost 6 bases, with 8 bases between them. This CDR3 is built from 11 residues. Looked up from germline, CDR1 is SQVTM and CDR2 is ANQGSEA. The CDR3 loop reads CSVEAGNGYTF. CDR3 sequence (DNA): TGCAGCGTTGAGGCAGGGAATGGCTACACCTTC.

This chain joins TRBV6-1 and TRBJ1-5, with D hard to call. The CDR3 contains 14 residues. CDR1 is MNHNS, CDR2 SASEGT, per germline. The germline V and J ends were trimmed by 2 bases and 5 bases, with 10 bases remaining between them. The CDR3 region is CASSELTDHQPQHF. CDR3 in DNA: TGTGCCAGCAGTGAACTCACAGACCATCAGCCCCAGCATTTT.